A selection of T cell receptor beta chains follows, all from one sample in a study of blood T cell repertoires in COVID-19. TCRdb's table, derived via immunoSEQ multiplex PCR, lists solely in-frame clones and lacks some. Of about 190,000 clones in the sample, 65% to 85% were seen once. Sample: PBMCs or T cells enriched from blood (not recorded which). The receptors derive from a young woman who had recovered from COVID-19. Both conserved end residues are part of each CDR3. The D gene is left open where the match is weak. Only part of the rows carry a size: once, few, many, or a class if the clone is expanded.

TRBD2	16	-	TRBV3-1/TRBV3-2	TRBJ2-1	TGTGCCAGCAGCCTCCTAGCGGGAGCCCGGGACAATGAGCAGTTCTTC	CASSLLAGARDNEQFF
-	12	-	TRBV28	TRBJ2-7	TGTGCCAGCAGCCCCGGGGGTGGGGAGCAGTACTTC	CASSPGGGEQYF
-	16	-	TRBV24-1	TRBJ2-2	TGTGCCACCAGTGGGAGGGCGGGGTTCGCGGTCGGGGAGCTGTTTTTT	CATSGRAGFAVGELFF
-	17	-	TRBV27	TRBJ1-2	TGTGCCAGCAGTTTATACGGTACAGCCCTTTCAATCTATGGCTACACCTTC	CASSLYGTALSIYGYTF
TRBD1	15	-	TRBV28	TRBJ1-4	TGTGCCAGCAGTTTATACAGGGGGCAGGTTGAAAAACTGTTTTTT	CASSLYRGQVEKLFF
-	16	-	TRBV7-3	TRBJ2-5	TGTGCCAGCAGCTTGGGTAAACAGGGATGGCAAGAGACCCAGTACTTC	CASSLGKQGWQETQYF
TRBD1	11	few	TRBV6-5	TRBJ1-2	TGTGCCAGCCAGGACAGGGGGGGCTACACCTTC	CASQDRGGYTF
TRBD2	14	-	TRBV11-2	TRBJ2-7	TGTGCCAGCAGCTTCGGACTAGCCTGGGACGAGCAGTACTTC	CASSFGLAWDEQYF
TRBD2	15	once	TRBV7-9	TRBJ2-2	TGTGCCAGCAGCACTAGCGGGATAAAGGTCGGGGAGCTGTTTTTT	CASSTSGIKVGELFF
TRBD2	17	once	TRBV18	TRBJ2-3	TGTGCCAGCTCACCGCGACTAGCGGGAGTTAGCACAGATACGCAGTATTTT	CASSPRLAGVSTDTQYF
TRBD2	15	-	TRBV4-1	TRBJ2-7	TGCGCCAGCAGCTTTAGTCTAGCGGGAGCTGGGGAGCAGTACTTC	CASSFSLAGAGEQYF
-	16	-	TRBV12-5	TRBJ2-2	TGTGCTAGTGGTTTGCAGCAGACACCGAACACCGGGGAGCTGTTTTTT	CASGLQQTPNTGELFF
-	14	-	TRBV19	TRBJ1-1	TGTGCCAGTAGTATAGGCGGGGCCTTAGCTGAAGCTTTCTTT	CASSIGGALAEAFF
-	14	-	TRBV5-4	TRBJ1-1	TGTGCCAGCAGCCCTGGAGGGAGAGGCACTGAAGCTTTCTTT	CASSPGGRGTEAFF
-	16	once	TRBV12-5	TRBJ2-1	TGTGCTAGTGGGATACCAGGGCCTATGATGGGCTATGAGCAGTTCTTC	CASGIPGPMMGYEQFF
TRBD2	16	-	TRBV27	TRBJ2-3	TGTGCCAGCAGGCCGGGACTAACCTATCCCACAGATACGCAGTATTTT	CASRPGLTYPTDTQYF
-	13	once	TRBV18	TRBJ1-5	TGTGCCAGCTCAAGCCAGGGGAATCAGCCCCAGCATTTT	CASSSQGNQPQHF
-	15	-	TRBV15	TRBJ2-3	TGTGCCACCAGCAGAGATAGGGGGACGGCAGATACGCAGTATTTT	CATSRDRGTADTQYF
TRBD2	17	once	TRBV14	TRBJ2-5	TGTGCCAGCAGCCACCTCGGGACTAGCGGGAGTAGGGAGACCCAGTACTTC	CASSHLGTSGSRETQYF
TRBD1	14	-	TRBV28	TRBJ1-1	TGTGCCAGCAGTCAACAGGGGGCAAAGACTGAAGCTTTCTTT	CASSQQGAKTEAFF
-	15	-	TRBV20-1	TRBJ1-1	TGCAGTGCTAGTCCTGCTCTGGCAGGGCACACTGAAGCTTTCTTT	CSASPALAGHTEAFF
-	15	-	TRBV7-9	TRBJ1-1	TGTGCCAGCAGCTTAGTGCGGGGAGGGAACACTGAAGCTTTCTTT	CASSLVRGGNTEAFF
TRBD1	15	-	TRBV7-2	TRBJ2-4	TGTGCCAGCAGCTTTGGGGGTAGACAGGGAAACATTCAGTACTTC	CASSFGGRQGNIQYF
-	12	-	TRBV19	TRBJ1-2	TGTGCCAGCGGAGGACGGCCCTATGGCTACACCTTC	CASGGRPYGYTF
TRBD1	17	-	TRBV28	TRBJ2-7	TGTGCCAGCAGTTTAAAAAAAGACAGGGGGCTAGCGTACGAGCAGTACTTC	CASSLKKDRGLAYEQYF
-	14	-	TRBV11-3	TRBJ2-3	TGTGCCAGCAGCTTCGGGGGTTTAACAGATACGCAGTATTTT	CASSFGGLTDTQYF
-	15	-	TRBV5-4	TRBJ2-5	TGTGCCAGCAGCCAGCAGGTAGCGACCCAAGAGACCCAGTACTTC	CASSQQVATQETQYF
-	16	-	TRBV27	TRBJ2-1	TGTGCCAGCAGCAACCCCGGGAGTTTTATCTACAATGAGCAGTTCTTC	CASSNPGSFIYNEQFF
-	13	many	TRBV10-1	TRBJ1-1	TGCGCCAGCAGACAGGGAGAGGATACTGAAGCTTTCTTT	CASRQGEDTEAFF
-	16	-	TRBV4-1	TRBJ2-7	TGCGCCAGCAGCCCTCTGGGGGGGCCCTCCCACTACGAGCAGTACTTC	CASSPLGGPSHYEQYF
-	14	-	TRBV6-1	TRBJ1-1	TGTGCCAGCAGTGAAAGCGCCACCCCAGAGGAAGCTTTCTTT	CASSESATPEEAFF
TRBD2	13	-	TRBV29-1	TRBJ2-7	TGCAGCGTTCGGCTAGCGGGAGGGAATGAGCAGTACTTC	CSVRLAGGNEQYF